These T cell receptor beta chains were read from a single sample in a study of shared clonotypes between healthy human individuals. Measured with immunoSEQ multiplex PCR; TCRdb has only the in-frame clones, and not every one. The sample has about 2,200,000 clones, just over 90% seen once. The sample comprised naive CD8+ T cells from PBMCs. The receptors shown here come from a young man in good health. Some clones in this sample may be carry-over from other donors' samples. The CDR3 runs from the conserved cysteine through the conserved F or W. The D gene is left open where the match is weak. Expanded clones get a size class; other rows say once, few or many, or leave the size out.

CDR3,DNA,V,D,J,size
CASSYKQGEEDNEQFF,TGTGCCAGCAGTTACAAACAGGGAGAGGAGGACAATGAGCAGTTCTTC,TRBV28,NA,TRBJ2-1,NA
CASSQVGQESGELFF,TGCGCCAGCAGCCAAGTGGGACAGGAGAGCGGGGAGCTGTTTTTT,TRBV4-1,TRBD1,TRBJ2-2,NA
CASKQGNRVTDTQYF,TGTGCCAGCAAACAGGGGAACCGAGTCACAGATACGCAGTATTTT,TRBV27,TRBD1,TRBJ2-3,NA
CASSEGVGTEAFF,TGTGCCAGCAGTGAGGGAGTGGGCACTGAAGCTTTCTTT,TRBV25-1,NA,TRBJ1-1,NA
CSVFVSGELFF,TGCAGCGTTTTCGTTTCCGGGGAGCTGTTTTTT,TRBV29-1,NA,TRBJ2-2,NA
CASRTGDLAKNIQYF,TGTGCCAGCAGGACAGGGGATCTAGCCAAAAACATTCAGTACTTC,TRBV6-5,TRBD1,TRBJ2-4,NA
CASHHVPSDEKLFF,TGTGCCAGCCACCATGTCCCAAGTGATGAAAAACTGTTTTTT,TRBV6-7,NA,TRBJ1-4,NA
CASSLSVNTEAFF,TGTGCCAGCAGTTTAAGTGTGAACACTGAAGCTTTCTTT,TRBV27,NA,TRBJ1-1,once
CASSTTYREGNTEAFF,TGCGCCAGCAGCACGACCTACAGGGAAGGTAACACTGAAGCTTTCTTT,TRBV5-1,NA,TRBJ1-1,NA
CASSGLAVPASDYEQYF,TGTGCCAGCAGTGGCCTAGCGGTCCCCGCCTCAGACTACGAGCAGTACTTC,TRBV6-4,TRBD2,TRBJ2-7,NA
CASSPNRGLADTQYF,TGCGCCAGCAGCCCTAACAGGGGGCTAGCAGATACGCAGTATTTT,TRBV4-3,TRBD1,TRBJ2-3,NA
CASSLVLAPYEQYF,TGTGCCAGCAGCTTGGTCCTAGCACCCTACGAGCAGTACTTC,TRBV5-6,NA,TRBJ2-7,NA
CASSPLGTGGRTGELFF,TGTGCCAGCAGCCCCTTAGGGACAGGGGGCCGCACCGGGGAGCTGTTTTTT,TRBV5-6,TRBD1,TRBJ2-2,NA
CASSLAGSTDTQYF,TGTGCCAGCAGCTTAGCGGGAAGCACAGATACGCAGTATTTT,TRBV5-4,TRBD2,TRBJ2-3,NA
CASSARLLSSGNTIYF,TGTGCCAGTAGTGCCCGACTCTTGAGTTCTGGAAACACCATATATTTT,TRBV19,NA,TRBJ1-3,NA
CASSFEDHSEAFF,TGTGCCAGCAGTTTTGAGGATCACTCTGAAGCTTTCTTT,TRBV28,NA,TRBJ1-1,NA
CASSQGRAYEQYF,TGTGCCAGCAGCCAAGGCAGGGCCTACGAGCAGTACTTC,TRBV4-2,NA,TRBJ2-7,once
CASSLGAAVYEQYF,TGCGCCAGCAGCTTGGGCGCTGCAGTTTACGAGCAGTACTTC,TRBV5-1,NA,TRBJ2-7,NA
CASSSNNEQFF,TGTGCCAGCAGCTCCAACAATGAGCAGTTCTTC,TRBV7-9,NA,TRBJ2-1,NA
CAWSVGTSNEQFF,TGTGCCTGGAGTGTGGGGACCAGCAATGAGCAGTTCTTC,TRBV30,NA,TRBJ2-1,NA
CASSDGTDTQYF,TGTGCCAGCAGCGATGGCACAGATACGCAGTATTTT,TRBV7-6,NA,TRBJ2-3,NA
CASSPGGYGYTF,TGTGCCAGCAGCCCGGGGGGGTATGGCTACACCTTC,TRBV7-9,NA,TRBJ1-2,NA
CASSDPTSGTDTGELFF,TGCGCCAGCAGCGACCCGACAAGCGGGACTGACACCGGGGAGCTGTTTTTT,TRBV4-1,TRBD2,TRBJ2-2,NA
CASSPHSGRLPYEQYF,TGCGCCAGCAGCCCCCACTCGGGACGACTCCCCTACGAGCAGTACTTC,TRBV4-1,NA,TRBJ2-7,NA
CAWSVNGLRGLSYEQYF,TGTGCCTGGAGTGTAAATGGACTTCGTGGGCTCTCCTACGAGCAGTACTTC,TRBV30,NA,TRBJ2-7,NA
CASSIRGDSTDTQYF,TGTGCCAGTAGTATCAGGGGGGATAGCACAGATACGCAGTATTTT,TRBV19,NA,TRBJ2-3,once